This TCR beta chain was sequenced in a study of blood T cell repertoires in COVID-19. Turning to the study itself: Sources were T cells, B-cell-depleted T cells, or PBMCs; the material itself was cDNA or gDNA.

TCRdb keeps only in-frame clones here, not all; method: immunoSEQ multiplex PCR. The data show some 110,000 clones, roughly 72% seen once. Source material: peripheral blood. This receptor was obtained from an elderly man with COVID-19, enrolled during active disease.

CDR3 sequence: CASSYEWVIGSEQYF. The CDR3 nucleotides are TGTGCCAGCAGCTACGAGTGGGTGATCGGGAGCGAGCAGTACTTC. The rearrangement joins TRBV7-9 to TRBJ2-7; TRBD2 might be the D (6 bases). The V and J ends lost 4 bases and 6 bases respectively, with 19 bases between them. The length of the CDR3 is 15 residues. The germline CDR1 and CDR2 sequences are SEHNR and FQNEAQ (reference sequence).